The 10 T cell receptor beta chains in this list originate from one sample, sequenced in a study of response to subunit inactivated influenza vaccine (dated by TCRdb to about 2018). Library preparation was by RT-PCR. TCRdb records Illumina HiSeq 2500 as the sequencer. TCRdb cleaned the public reads at Q25 with fastp, built clones with MiXCR and kept in-frame beta chains. Duplicate CDR3 protein sequences are folded into a single record with the most common DNA and genes. The sample table shows about 500,000 distinct CDR3 sequences, and approximately 15% are seen once. Of the sample, around 3% is held by the ten largest clones. Sequenced here: CD4+ T cells sorted from PBMCs, sampled roughly 24 months after vaccination. The origin of the receptors is a man in his fifties or sixties who received an inactivated influenza vaccine. Donor details come from another sample of the same person, matched by shared clones.

This clonotype showed up just a few times. The rearrangement links TRBV5-1 to TRBJ2-7, with TRBD1 matching over 7 bases. Looked up from germline, CDR1 is SGHRS and CDR2 is YFSETQ. V was pared by 0 bases and J by 7 bases, with 7 bases of the junction left unmatched. The CDR3 runs to 14 residues. CDR3 region: CASSLARGREEQYF. In nucleotides, the CDR3 is TGCGCCAGCAGCTTGGCCAGGGGGAGAGAGGAGCAGTACTTC.

This clonotype has more than one count but fewer than ten. The chain is built from TRBV7-2 and TRBJ2-2, with D uncertain. The CDR3 totals 15 residues. V was cut by 7 bases and J by 2 bases, with 14 bases left in between. The germline V gene encodes CDR1 SGHTA and CDR2 FQGNSA. The CDR3: CASTQTYGNTGELFF. As DNA, the CDR3 is TGTGCCAGCACCCAAACGTACGGAAACACCGGGGAGCTGTTTTTT.

The rearrangement uses TRBV7-3 and TRBJ2-2; 9 bases agree with TRBD1. CDR3 size: 16 residues. The germline gives CDR1 SGHTA, CDR2 FQGTGA. The V gene end was trimmed by 2 bases and the J gene end by 4 bases; junction bases not matched to a gene: 5. DNA of the CDR3: TGTGCCAGCAGCTTAGGCGGGACAGGGACCACCGGGGAGCTGTTTTTT. Its translation is CASSLGGTGTTGELFF.

In this sample, this clonotype turned up many times. In DNA, the CDR3 is TGTGCCAGCAGTAAGACAGGGGGCGGATCTGGGGCCAACGTCCTGACTTTC. Translation: CASSKTGGGSGANVLTF. V and J are TRBV6-2 or TRBV6-3 and TRBJ2-6, with TRBD1 matching 10 bases. This CDR3 contains 17 residues. After removal of 5 bases from V and 1 base from J, the junction contained 5 bases not matched to a gene. CDR1 MNHEY and CDR2 SVGEGT come from the germline V gene.

At least ten counts were recorded for this clonotype. The V gene is TRBV7-8, the J gene TRBJ2-2; no clear D gene. This CDR3 has 15 residues. Trimming removed 5 bases from V and 5 bases from J, with 15 bases in between. Germline V lookup: CDR1 SGHVS, CDR2 FQNEAQ. CDR3 region: CASSPARAGTGELFF. CDR3 nucleotide sequence: TGTGCCAGCAGCCCAGCACGGGCTGGGACCGGGGAGCTGTTTTTT.

This clonotype was detected ten times or more. The V gene is TRBV2, the J gene TRBJ2-7; 10 positions agree with TRBD1. V dropped 6 bases and J dropped 2; count of bases not matched to a gene: 7. Germline lookup yields CDR1 SNHLY and CDR2 FYNNEI. The CDR3 totals 15 residues. The CDR3 protein is CASRSPGQGTYEQYF. CDR3 DNA: TGTGCCAGCAGATCTCCGGGACAGGGGACCTACGAGCAGTACTTC.

The chain links TRBV7-8 to TRBJ1-5, with D hard to call. Germline CDR1 reads SGHVS; CDR2 reads FQNEAQ. V lost 5 bases, J lost 2 bases, and 19 bases lay in between. The CDR3 extends over 17 amino acids. CDR3 DNA sequence: TGTGCCAGCAGCCAGAACCCCCGGGTAGTCGGCAATCAGCCCCAGCATTTT. Translated: CASSQNPRVVGNQPQHF.

CDR3 in DNA: TGCAGTGCGGGGGAGGGATACTACAATGAGCAGTTCTTC. This encodes CSAGEGYYNEQFF. This sequence joins TRBV20-1 and TRBJ2-1; 7 bases map to TRBD2. This CDR3 is built from 13 residues. The V gene end was trimmed by 6 bases and the J gene end by 3 bases; junction bases not matched to a gene: 5. Germline CDR1 is DFQATT and CDR2 is SNEGSKA (reference sequence).

The V and J genes are TRBV20-1 and TRBJ1-5; 7 nucleotides agree with TRBD1. The V segment lost 6 bases and the J segment 0 bases; nucleotides outside the gene matches: 14. CDR1 is DFQATT, CDR2 SNEGSKA, per germline (reference sequence). The CDR3 covers 17 residues. As DNA, the CDR3 is TGCAGTGCCCAACGACAGGGAACCTTGATTAGCAATCAGCCCCAGCATTTT. This gives the protein CSAQRQGTLISNQPQHF.

This clonotype was counted only a few times. The genes are TRBV5-1 and TRBJ1-4, with 9 positions matching TRBD1. CDR1 is SGHRS and CDR2 is YFSETQ in the germline V gene. V was clipped by 2 bases and J by 8 bases; unmatched bases: 4. The CDR3 has 14 amino acids. The CDR3 DNA sequence: TGCGCCAGCAGCTTATGGACAGGGGAAGAAAAACTGTTTTTT. It codes for CASSLWTGEEKLFF. The complete variable domain, with remaining parts taken from reference TRBV5-1 and TRBJ1-4, reads KAGVTQTPRYLIKTRGQQVTLSCSPISGHRSVSWYQQTPGQGLQFLFEYFSETQRNKGNFPGRFSGRQFSNSRSEMNVSTLELGDSALYLCASSLWTGEEKLFFGSGTQLSVL.